Listed here are 26 T cell receptor beta chains from one sample, sequenced in a study of OX40 agonist ivuxolimab in advanced cancers. Method: immunoSEQ multiplex PCR; TCRdb's copy keeps in-frame clones and lacks some. The profile shows about 24,000 clones, 65% to 85% of them singletons. The sequences come from CD4+ or CD8+ T cells sorted from blood, collected in a trial of the OX40 agonist ivuxolimab. The receptors were sampled from an adult with an advanced solid tumor such as melanoma, head and neck, liver or kidney cancer.

The chain combines TRBV7-4 with TRBJ2-7, with a possible D match to TRBD1 (5 bases). The CDR3 spans 14 residues. Trimming removed 3 bases from V and 6 bases from J, with 15 bases in between. Germline V gene sequence: CDR1 SGHVT, CDR2 SQSDAQ. In DNA form, the CDR3 reads TGTGCCAGCAGCTTGGGGCAGGGCATCGGCGAGCAGTACTTC. It is translated as CASSLGQGIGEQYF.

This chain uses TRBV5-6 with TRBJ1-1; 8 bases match TRBD1. This CDR3 spans 14 amino acids. The germline CDR1 and CDR2 sequences are SGHDT and YYEEEE. V trimming: 3 bases; J trimming: 0 bases; junction bases outside the gene matches: 1. The CDR3 is CASSWDRLNTEAFF. In DNA form, the CDR3 reads TGTGCCAGCAGCTGGGACAGGCTGAACACTGAAGCTTTCTTT.

The chain has TRBV9 and TRBJ1-4; perhaps TRBD1 as D (6 bases). The CDR3 covers 14 residues. CDR1 is SGDLS, CDR2 YYNGEE, per germline. V gave up 0 bases and J gave up 5 bases, with 8 bases separating them. The CDR3 DNA is TGTGCCAGCAGCGTAGGACAGGAGAATGAAAAACTGTTTTTT. As protein: CASSVGQENEKLFF.

The chain carries TRBV7-2 and TRBJ2-4; 8 bases fit TRBD2. CDR1 SGHTA and CDR2 FQGNSA come from the germline V gene. The CDR3 is made up of 17 amino acids. Unmatched junction bases numbered 12, after V lost 1 base and J lost 7 bases. In DNA, the CDR3 is TGTGCCAGCAGCTTAGGATTGGGACTAGGGGGACTGAACATTCAGTACTTC. Amino acid sequence: CASSLGLGLGGLNIQYF. The whole variable domain, filled in from reference TRBV7-2 and TRBJ2-4, reads GAGVSQSPSNKVTEKGKDVELRCDPISGHTALYWYRQSLGQGLEFLIYFQGNSAPDKSGLPSDRFSAERTGGSVSTLTIQRTQQEDSAVYLCASSLGLGLGGLNIQYFGAGTRLSVL.

V and J are TRBV6-8 and TRBJ2-7; no clear D gene. CDR1 and CDR2 from the germline V gene are MNHGY and SAAAGT. Trimming pared 7 bases from V and 4 bases from J, leaving 14 bases between. The CDR3 is made up of 13 amino acids. CDR3 nucleotide sequence: TGTGCCAGCATCTCCCTAAGGGTTTACGAGCAGTACTTC. As protein: CASISLRVYEQYF.

The chain recombines TRBV25-1 with TRBJ2-7; 7 bases are shared with TRBD2. Germline V CDR1 and CDR2: MGHDK, SYGVNS. The CDR3 covers 12 residues. The junction had 5 bases not matched to a gene; V was cut back by 6 bases and J by 6 bases. The CDR3 here is CASRDLAAEQYF. DNA for the CDR3: TGTGCCAGCAGAGACCTAGCGGCCGAGCAGTACTTC.

J is TRBJ2-3 and V is TRBV30; TRBD2 is a possible D gene (6 bases). Germline values: CDR1 GTSNPN, CDR2 SVGIG (reference sequence). The CDR3 is 15 residues long. V lost 3 bases and J lost 4, with 17 bases in between. The CDR3 nucleotides are TGTGCCTGGAGGTGGCGGGATAGGGTCGCAGATACGCAGTATTTT. Encoded protein: CAWRWRDRVADTQYF. The full variable domain, in which reference TRBV30 and TRBJ2-3 provide the parts outside the CDR3, is SQTIHQWPATLVQPVGSPLSLECTVEGTSNPNLYWYRQAAGRGLQLLFYSVGIGQISSEVPQNLSASRPQDRQFILSSKKLLLSDSGFYLCAWRWRDRVADTQYFGPGTRLTVL.

This CDR3 reads CAISEAGGGNTIYF. CDR3 bases: TGTGCCATCAGTGAAGCCGGAGGAGGAAACACCATATATTTT. The chain recombines TRBV10-3 with TRBJ1-3; the D is unclear. This CDR3 spans 14 amino acids. CDR1 and CDR2 from the germline V gene are ENHRY and SYGVKD. V was cut by 3 bases and J by 4 bases, with 10 bases left in between.

The V gene is TRBV6-6, the J gene TRBJ2-3; D is uncertain. CDR3 size: 13 residues. CDR1 is MNHNY, CDR2 SVGAGI, per germline (reference sequence). Trimming took 11 bases from V and 2 from J, leaving 14 bases between them. The CDR3 DNA reads TGTGCCGGAAGATTTTCCAACACAGATACGCAGTATTTT. Translated: CAGRFSNTDTQYF.

The CDR3: CASSLDNPDRSFTF. For the CDR3, the DNA is TGTGCCAGCAGCTTGGATAATCCGGACAGGTCGTTCACCTTC. This chain connects TRBV5-4 to TRBJ1-2; TRBD1 aligns across 7 bases. The V and J ends lost 0 bases and 13 bases, in that order; junction bases with no gene match: 12. CDR1 and CDR2 (germline): SGHNT, YYREEE (reference sequence). This CDR3 comprises 14 residues.

The rearrangement links TRBV27 to TRBJ1-6; D gene ambiguous. V lost 2 bases, J lost 0 bases, and 8 bases lay in between. The germline gives CDR1 MNHEY, CDR2 SMNVEV (reference sequence). This CDR3 contains 16 residues. In nucleotides, the CDR3 is TGTGCCAGCAGTTTAGGTCAGCACTCCTATAATTCACCCCTCCACTTT. Its translation: CASSLGQHSYNSPLHF.

This chain uses TRBV6-6 with TRBJ2-7, with 14 bases aligning to TRBD2. Germline V lookup: CDR1 MNHNY, CDR2 SVGAGI (reference sequence). The CDR3 totals 15 residues. Germline trimming cut 5 bases from V and 5 bases from J; bases unmatched to any gene: 5. This CDR3 reads CASSTGTSGSNEQYF. The DNA for the CDR3 is TGTGCCAGCAGTACGGGGACTAGCGGGAGCAACGAGCAGTACTTC.

The V call is TRBV27, the J call TRBJ2-7, with D tentatively TRBD2 (6 bases). V dropped 6 bases and J dropped 1 base, with 16 bases sitting between them. Germline loops: CDR1 MNHEY, CDR2 SMNVEV (reference sequence). The CDR3 has 15 residues. The CDR3 is CASSRGGADSYEQYF. The CDR3 DNA reads TGTGCCAGCAGCCGGGGCGGGGCGGATTCCTACGAGCAGTACTTC.

The chain employs TRBV10-2 and TRBJ1-3; 7 nucleotides line up with TRBD1. The CDR3 extends over 13 amino acids. The junction had 1 base not matched to a gene; V was cut back by 5 bases and J by 3 bases. The V gene's germline CDR1 is WSHSY and CDR2 SAAADI. CDR3: CASSWDSGNTIYF. CDR3 sequence (DNA): TGCGCCAGCAGTTGGGACAGTGGAAACACCATATATTTT.

This rearrangement joins TRBV6-1 to TRBJ2-7, with 10 bases matching TRBD1. The CDR3 spans 16 residues. Germline V CDR1 and CDR2: MNHNS, SASEGT. V trimming: 2 bases; J trimming: 5 bases; junction bases outside the gene matches: 9. The CDR3 protein is CASSELYGQGVNEQYF. The CDR3, as DNA: TGTGCCAGCAGTGAACTATACGGACAGGGGGTCAACGAGCAGTACTTC.

The chain's CDR3 is CASSIGKGWGDQPQHF. CDR3 in DNA: TGTGCCAGTAGTATAGGAAAGGGATGGGGCGATCAGCCCCAGCATTTT. The chain uses TRBV19 and TRBJ1-5; D perhaps matches TRBD1 (5 bases). Germline CDR1 is LNHDA and CDR2 is SQIVND (reference sequence). Trimming took 1 base from V and 5 from J, leaving 15 bases between them. The CDR3 covers 16 residues.

The chain has TRBV30 and TRBJ1-1; D uncertain. The CDR3 consists of 12 residues. V was trimmed by 5 bases and J by 1 base, leaving 8 bases between them. In germline, CDR1 is GTSNPN, CDR2 SVGIG (reference sequence). The CDR3 here is CAWDRGNTEAFF. The CDR3 region has the DNA TGTGCCTGGGACCGGGGGAACACTGAAGCTTTCTTT.

CDR3 bases: TGTGCCAGCAGTTACGGGTCGAGCGGGGAGGAGCAGTACTTC. It translates to CASSYGSSGEEQYF. This chain links TRBV6-5 with TRBJ2-7; TRBD2 aligns across 7 bases. The J segment lost 7 bases and the V segment lost 2 bases, leaving 8 bases of the junction unmatched. The CDR3 runs to 14 residues. Germline CDR1 MNHEY, CDR2 SVGAGI.

The chain carries TRBV7-6 and TRBJ2-7, with 12 nucleotides matching TRBD2. The germline V gene encodes CDR1 SGHVS and CDR2 FNYEAQ. J gave up 10 bases and V 1 base, and 5 bases lay outside the gene matches. The CDR3 extends over 14 amino acids. DNA for the CDR3: TGTGCCAGCAGCTTAGATGCTAGCGGGAGGGATCAGTACTTC. Encoded protein: CASSLDASGRDQYF.

The count of this clone is one. This chain joins TRBV6-5 and TRBJ1-4; the D gene is possibly TRBD1 (6 bases). V shed 4 bases and J shed 8 bases, with 14 bases lying between them. Germline CDR1 is MNHEY and CDR2 is SVGAGI. The CDR3 is 14 amino acids. CDR3 DNA sequence: TGTGCCAGCAGTTCCAGGGGTTTCGAGGAAAAACTGTTTTTT. Protein: CASSSRGFEEKLFF.

The rearrangement links TRBV6-6 to TRBJ2-2, with D tentatively TRBD1 or TRBD2 (5 bases each). The germline V and J ends were trimmed by 3 bases and 4 bases, with 12 bases remaining between them. CDR3 size: 15 residues. Germline values: CDR1 MNHNY, CDR2 SVGAGI (reference sequence). The CDR3 DNA reads TGTGCCAGCAGTTATCGGGACGCGAGCACCGGGGAGCTGTTTTTT. Translation: CASSYRDASTGELFF.

This chain links TRBV4-3 with TRBJ2-1; 9 bases are shared with TRBD2. V lost 4 bases to trimming and J lost 5 bases; unmatched junction nucleotides: 12. Germline CDR1 and CDR2: LGHNA and YSLEER. The CDR3 runs to 17 residues. CDR3 sequence reads: CASSLSSGGGANNEQFF. The DNA for the CDR3 is TGCGCCAGCAGCCTCAGCTCGGGCGGGGGGGCTAACAATGAGCAGTTCTTC.

This clone is a singleton in its sample. The CDR3 protein is CASTEELAGTHNEQFF. DNA of the CDR3: TGTGCCAGCACCGAAGAACTAGCGGGAACTCACAATGAGCAGTTCTTC. The rearrangement uses TRBV5-8 and TRBJ2-1; 10 bases are a match to TRBD2. CDR3 length: 16 residues. Germline V lookup: CDR1 SGHTS, CDR2 YDEGEE. V lost 6 bases and J lost 5; bases outside the gene matches: 11.

The chain combines TRBV18 with TRBJ2-5, with D possibly being TRBD1 or TRBD2 (5 bases each). This CDR3 is built from 15 residues. The V gene lost 3 bases and the J gene lost 4 bases, with 15 bases spanning the gap. The germline gives CDR1 KGHSH, CDR2 LQKENI. CDR3 nucleotide sequence: TGTGCCAGCTCACCGGTTGGGAGCCAGGGAGAGACCCAGTACTTC. Protein sequence: CASSPVGSQGETQYF.

CDR3 DNA sequence: TGTGCCAGCAGCAAACGCACCCGGACAGGTTTAGTTCAGCCCCAGCATTTT. It translates to CASSKRTRTGLVQPQHF. The chain is built from TRBV21-1 and TRBJ1-5; TRBD1, as called in the table, went unchecked against the DNA. TRBV21-1 constitutes a pseudogene. This CDR3 has 17 amino acids.

This clone was observed a few times. The J gene is TRBJ1-6, the V gene TRBV6-1; 9 bases are a match to TRBD1. This CDR3 has 13 amino acids. Germline V gives CDR1 MNHNS, CDR2 SASEGT. Trimming at V came to 6 bases and at J to 7 bases, leaving 1 base not matched to a gene. The CDR3 loop is CASSGQGNSPLHF. In DNA, the CDR3 is TGTGCCAGCAGCGGACAGGGGAATTCACCCCTCCACTTT.